Below, 28 T cell receptor beta chains from the same sample are listed, as sequenced in a study of control samples from healthy donors and cancer patients. Only in-frame clones appear in the TCRdb table, and some are missing; sequencing was by immunoSEQ multiplex PCR. The sample has some 130,000 clones, 90% seen once; the top ten hold 2% to 3%. The sequenced sample was blood. The receptors were gathered from a man aged 35 to 55 in good health.

The chain has TRBV30 and TRBJ1-1; TRBD1 aligns across 9 bases. Trimming removed 0 bases from V and 3 bases from J; junction bases left unmatched: 5. This CDR3 is 15 amino acids long. Germline CDR1 and CDR2: GTSNPN and SVGIG (reference sequence). The CDR3: CAWSVLGQGDTEAFF. The CDR3 DNA reads as TGTGCCTGGAGTGTCTTGGGACAGGGAGACACTGAAGCTTTCTTT.

The rearrangement uses TRBV27 and TRBJ2-7; possibly TRBD1 for D (5 bases). Germline V gives CDR1 MNHEY, CDR2 SMNVEV (reference sequence). This CDR3 is built from 15 residues. V lost 4 bases and J lost 5, with 18 bases in between. CDR3 DNA sequence: TGTGCCAGCAGTTCTGCTACGACAGCCCCACACGAGCAGTACTTC. Translation gives CASSSATTAPHEQYF.

J is TRBJ1-5 and V is TRBV19; D is ambiguous. The CDR3 extends over 15 amino acids. Germline CDR1 and CDR2: LNHDA and SQIVND (reference sequence). V dropped 7 bases and J dropped 7 bases, with 20 bases sitting between them. CDR3 in amino acids: CASTEGRGSSQPQHF. DNA of the CDR3: TGTGCCAGTACCGAAGGGAGAGGGTCCAGCCAGCCCCAGCATTTT.

The gene calls are TRBV5-1 and TRBJ2-1; 13 bases align to TRBD2. The CDR3 runs 15 residues. Germline values: CDR1 SGHRS, CDR2 YFSETQ. V lost 4 bases to trimming and J lost 7 bases; unmatched junction nucleotides: 5. The CDR3 DNA sequence: TGCGCCAGCAGCCGCGGACTAGCGGGGGTTAATGAGCAGTTCTTC. This codes for CASSRGLAGVNEQFF.

The chain is built from TRBV18 and TRBJ2-3, with D unclear. The V end was cut by 1 base, the J end by 0 bases, with 14 bases between. The CDR3 is 17 residues long. Germline-derived CDR1 and CDR2 are KGHSH and LQKENI. CDR3 DNA sequence: TGTGCCAGCTCACCACTTGATCAAGTCCCTAGCACAGATACGCAGTATTTT. Amino acid sequence: CASSPLDQVPSTDTQYF. Looking up the rest from reference TRBV18 and TRBJ2-3 gives the full variable domain: NAGVMQNPRHLVRRRGQEARLRCSPMKGHSHVYWYRQLPEEGLKFMVYLQKENIIDESGMPKERFSAEFPKEGPSILRIQQVVRGDSAAYFCASSPLDQVPSTDTQYFGPGTRLTVL.

The genes are TRBV19 and TRBJ1-4; D gene ambiguous. V shed 6 bases and J shed 6 bases, with 14 bases lying between them. The germline gives CDR1 LNHDA, CDR2 SQIVND (reference sequence). The CDR3 has 14 amino acids. This CDR3 is CASRDRGTDEKLFF. The CDR3 region has the DNA TGTGCCAGTAGGGACCGAGGAACCGATGAAAAACTGTTTTTT.

V is TRBV27 and J is TRBJ2-1; possibly TRBD2 for D (6 bases). Germline V gene lookup returns CDR1 MNHEY and CDR2 SMNVEV (reference sequence). V was pared by 6 bases and J by 4 bases, with 10 bases between. This CDR3 contains 13 residues. The CDR3 sequence: CASRAAGYNEQFF. CDR3 DNA sequence: TGTGCCAGCAGGGCGGCGGGGTACAATGAGCAGTTCTTC.

The rearrangement uses TRBV28 and TRBJ2-2, with 7 positions matching TRBD2. V trimming: 5 bases; J trimming: 1 base; junction bases outside the gene matches: 4. CDR1 is MDHEN, CDR2 SYDVKM, per germline. The CDR3 runs to 15 residues. For the CDR3, the DNA is TGTGCCAGCAGTCCAGGACTAGAGAACACCGGGGAGCTGTTTTTT. Its protein is CASSPGLENTGELFF.

The chain has TRBV6-2 or TRBV6-3 and TRBJ2-1; no reliable D call. This CDR3 has 12 amino acids. V was pared by 2 bases and J by 4 bases, with 3 bases between. The germline V gene has CDR1 MNHEY and CDR2 SVGEGT. In DNA, the CDR3 is TGTGCCAGCAGTTACCCATACAATGAGCAGTTCTTC. It encodes CASSYPYNEQFF.

The V gene is TRBV9, the J gene TRBJ2-2; D is undetermined. Germline lookup yields CDR1 SGDLS and CDR2 YYNGEE. Trimming pared 0 bases from V and 0 bases from J, leaving 6 bases between. The CDR3 spans 15 residues. The CDR3 here is CASSVGSPNTGELFF. CDR3 in DNA: TGTGCCAGCAGCGTAGGTTCTCCGAACACCGGGGAGCTGTTTTTT.

The rearrangement joins TRBV7-8 to TRBJ2-7; 8 nucleotides match TRBD1. After removal of 5 bases from V and 6 bases from J, the junction contained 6 bases not matched to a gene. In germline, CDR1 is SGHVS, CDR2 FQNEAQ. The CDR3 runs to 13 residues. In nucleotides, the CDR3 is TGTGCCAGCAGCACCCGGACAGGGTTCGAGCAGTACTTC. Translation: CASSTRTGFEQYF.

The J gene is TRBJ2-7, the V gene TRBV5-1; 7 bases match TRBD2. With V trimmed by 3 bases and J by 1 base, 7 bases remained unmatched. Germline CDR1 is SGHRS and CDR2 is YFSETQ. There are 15 residues in the CDR3. The CDR3 region has the DNA TGCGCCAGCAGCTCCGGACGGGAGGTGTCCTACGAGCAGTACTTC. Translation: CASSSGREVSYEQYF.

This sequence joins TRBV5-1 and TRBJ1-2, with D possibly being TRBD1 (5 bases). V was shortened by 0 bases and J by 7 bases, with 13 bases between the two germline ends. This CDR3 has 14 amino acids. CDR1 and CDR2 (germline): SGHRS, YFSETQ. The CDR3 DNA reads as TGCGCCAGCAGCTTGGATCCCAGGGATTCTGGCTACACCTTC. This translates into CASSLDPRDSGYTF.

J is TRBJ1-4 and V is TRBV10-3, with TRBD1 matching over 9 bases. CDR1 and CDR2 (germline): ENHRY, SYGVKD. The V gene end was trimmed by 3 bases and the J gene end by 0 bases; junction bases not matched to a gene: 8. This CDR3 contains 18 residues. CDR3 residues: CAISDPGQGLPTNEKLFF. The CDR3 DNA sequence: TGTGCCATCAGTGATCCGGGACAGGGTCTTCCAACTAATGAAAAACTGTTTTTT.

CDR3 bases: TGTGCTAGTGGTAACCCACAACTGGGGGCAGATACGCAGTATTTT. This codes for CASGNPQLGADTQYF. The rearrangement links TRBV12-5 to TRBJ2-3; D assignment may be TRBD1 or TRBD2 (5 bases each). The V gene lost 5 bases and the J gene lost 4 bases, with 16 bases spanning the gap. CDR1 and CDR2 (germline): LGHNT, FRNRAP. CDR3 length: 15 residues. The entire variable domain, with the rest obtained from reference TRBV12-5 and TRBJ2-3, is as follows: DARVTQTPRHKVTEMGQEVTMRCQPILGHNTVFWYRQTMMQGLELLAYFRNRAPLDDSGMPKDRFSAEMPDATLATLKIQPSEPRDSAVYFCASGNPQLGADTQYFGPGTRLTVL.

The chain recombines TRBV14 with TRBJ2-6; D is undetermined. Looked up from germline, CDR1 is SGHDN and CDR2 is FVKESK. The length of the CDR3 is 14 residues. Trimming removed 1 base from V and 8 bases from J, with 9 bases in between. The CDR3 reads CASSQVEWPNVLTF. DNA for the CDR3: TGTGCCAGCAGCCAAGTAGAGTGGCCCAACGTCCTGACTTTC. The variable domain in full, with the rest retrieved from reference TRBV14 and TRBJ2-6, is EAGVTQFPSHSVIEKGQTVTLRCDPISGHDNLYWYRRVMGKEIKFLLHFVKESKQDESGMPNNRFLAERTGGTYSTLKVQPAELEDSGVYFCASSQVEWPNVLTFGAGSRLTVL.

The chain joins TRBV29-1 to TRBJ1-1; D unclear. Germline-derived CDR1 and CDR2 are SQVTM and ANQGSEA. The CDR3 sequence is 13 residues long. V was cut by 5 bases and J by 1 base, with 11 bases left in between. The CDR3 reads CSVTLGGNTEAFF. As DNA, the CDR3 is TGCAGCGTTACCTTAGGCGGGAACACTGAAGCTTTCTTT.

This chain uses TRBV7-8 with TRBJ1-2; D not certain. CDR3 length: 13 amino acids. Germline CDR1 is SGHVS and CDR2 is FQNEAQ. Between the trimmed V and J ends, which lost 3 bases and 4 bases, there was a span of 9 bases. The CDR3 loop reads CASSFGPSYGYTF. For the CDR3, the DNA is TGTGCCAGCAGCTTCGGGCCCTCCTATGGCTACACCTTC.

The rearrangement uses TRBV27 and TRBJ2-2; the D gene could be TRBD1 or TRBD2 (5 bases each). Germline V gene lookup returns CDR1 MNHEY and CDR2 SMNVEV (reference sequence). This CDR3 is 15 amino acids long. The V end was cut by 0 bases, the J end by 9 bases, with 14 bases between. The CDR3 DNA follows: TGTGCCAGCAGTTTATCGTTCTTGGGGACCCGGGAGCTGTTTTTT. It translates to CASSLSFLGTRELFF.

The chain links TRBV28 to TRBJ1-2; D unresolved. V shed 4 bases and J shed 4 bases, with 7 bases lying between them. The length of the CDR3 is 12 residues. Germline CDR1 and CDR2: MDHEN and SYDVKM. This chain's CDR3 is CASSSSGYGYTF. The DNA for the CDR3 is TGTGCCAGCAGTTCGTCAGGCTATGGCTACACCTTC.

The V gene is TRBV7-9, the J gene TRBJ2-5; no reliable D call. V lost 2 bases to trimming and J lost 2 bases, with 9 bases between them. This CDR3 comprises 14 residues. Germline CDR1 is SEHNR and CDR2 is FQNEAQ (reference sequence). The CDR3 loop is CASSLSWVQETQYF. The CDR3 DNA follows: TGTGCCAGCAGCTTATCTTGGGTACAAGAGACCCAGTACTTC.

The genes are TRBV23-1 and TRBJ1-5; unclear D gene. Being an ORF, TRBV23-1 has a function that is uncertain. This CDR3 region has 14 residues. Between the trimmed V and J ends, which lost 4 bases and 2 bases, there was a span of 9 bases. The DNA for the CDR3 is TGCGCCAGCAGTCTAAGGTGGTGCAATCAGCCCCAGCATTTT. This encodes CASSLRWCNQPQHF.

The chain has TRBV6-1 and TRBJ2-5; TRBD2 matches 8 bases. The CDR3 totals 13 residues. With V trimmed by 2 bases and J by 7 bases, 3 bases remained unmatched. In germline, CDR1 is MNHNS, CDR2 SASEGT. CDR3 nucleotides: TGTGCCAGCAGTGAAAGCGGGGGAGGGACCCAGTACTTC. Translation gives CASSESGGGTQYF.

The chain recombines TRBV10-1 with TRBJ2-5; D call uncertain. V shed 5 bases and J shed 1 base, with 8 bases lying between them. The germline CDR1 and CDR2 sequences are WNHNN and SYGVQD (reference sequence). The CDR3 runs 13 residues. The CDR3: CASSMQIQETQYF. The CDR3 bases are TGCGCCAGCAGTATGCAGATCCAAGAGACCCAGTACTTC.

The chain links TRBV9 to TRBJ2-2, with D uncertain. CDR3 size: 14 residues. V shed 1 base and J shed 4 bases, with 8 bases lying between them. Germline values: CDR1 SGDLS, CDR2 YYNGEE. The CDR3 DNA reads as TGTGCCAGCAGCGTAAGAGGAAGCACCGGGGAGCTGTTTTTT. It specifies CASSVRGSTGELFF.

The chain is built from TRBV27 and TRBJ1-5, with D perhaps matching TRBD1 (5 bases). CDR3 length: 14 amino acids. Trimming shortened V by 6 bases and J by 3 bases, and 12 bases separated the two germline ends. Germline V gene data show CDR1 as MNHEY and CDR2 as SMNVEV (reference sequence). The CDR3 protein is CASSSKGYNQPQHF. The CDR3, as DNA: TGTGCCAGCAGCTCGAAGGGGTACAATCAGCCCCAGCATTTT.

The genes are TRBV5-4 and TRBJ1-6; 8 bases fit TRBD1. Per the germline V gene, CDR1 is SGHNT and CDR2 is YYREEE (reference sequence). J lost 8 bases, V lost 2 bases, and 3 bases had no gene match. The CDR3 spans 14 residues. The CDR3 coding sequence is TGTGCCAGCAGCTTTTCACAGGGGGATTCACCCCTCCACTTT. Its protein is CASSFSQGDSPLHF.

This clone was detected a few times. The J gene is TRBJ2-2, the V gene TRBV14; D gene unclear. This CDR3 region has 14 residues. Germline-derived CDR1 and CDR2 are SGHDN and FVKESK. With 6 bases removed from V and 2 bases from J, the gap between germline ends came to 10 bases. CDR3 coding DNA: TGTGCCAGCAGTTCAGGCCACAACACCGGGGAGCTGTTTTTT. This sequence encodes CASSSGHNTGELFF.